Given below is one T cell receptor (beta chain) in context. The antigen remains undetermined. HTBI primers from iRepertoire and Arm-PCR of CDR3 regions yielded the TCR beta libraries. Source study methods: Around 59 TRBV and about 15 TRBJ segments were identified across samples. TCRdb redid the calling of the multiplex PCR reads with MiXCR, one entry per CDR3 protein. TCRdb's processing, not the authors' own work, is the source of the V and J calls. The repertoire holds hundreds of thousands of distinct CDR3 sequences, with roughly 15% as singletons. This sample was taken from a study of regulatory T cells in long-lasting Graves disease. The CDR3 length is 18 residues. Trimming cost V 4 bases and J 2 bases; bases outside gene matches: 11. Time point in this sample: newly diagnosed GD, antithyroid drugs for less than 3 months. PBMCs provided the RNA from which the TCR library was made. An endocrinology department located in Xi'an, China, was where the patients came from.

Findings of the study overall: There was favoring of TRBV28, TRBJ1-2 and TRBJ2-5 in persistent disease.

This sample was shared with a second study, whose subject was T cells in Graves' hyperthyroidism and ophthalmopathy. This second study notes: From stable hyperthyroidism, ophthalmopathy was set apart by a 13 V-J model.

V usage is TRBV12-3 or TRBV12-4 and J usage is TRBJ2-7; 13 positions agree with TRBD2. Sequencing was performed on peripheral blood mononuclear cells (PBMCs), taken at new diagnosis, from a patient treated with antithyroid drugs. The source is a woman between 40 and 65 years old with Graves disease. CDR3 sequence (DNA): TGTGCCAGCAGTTGGACTAGCGGGGGCCTCGGGGTTCCCTACGAGCAGTACTTC. It is translated as CASSWTSGGLGVPYEQYF.